This T cell receptor (beta chain) was captured by sequencing in a study of T cell responses to AZD1222 COVID-19 vaccine. Study findings and constraints: There were repertoire samples only from the period after the peak T cell response. The donor cohort was predominantly white British with a female majority, and clonal diversity may have been underestimated.

V was shortened by 6 bases and J by 6 bases, with 14 bases between the two germline ends. The germline CDR1 and CDR2 sequences are GTSNPN and SVGIG (reference sequence). CDR3 length: 12 residues. Libraries were prepared by immunoSEQ multiplex PCR; TCRdb keeps only in-frame clonotypes and omits some of them. Of 100,000 to 150,000 clones in the sample, 89% were seen once. As for this clone: The target antigen is unknown.

The chain is built from TRBV30 and TRBJ1-2, with D hard to call. This receptor was obtained from an adult in good health. The starting material was peripheral blood, obtained on day 0 of AZD1222 vaccination. The CDR3 DNA sequence: TGTGCCTGCACCCGCCCCCTAAATGGCTACACCTTC. This translates into CACTRPLNGYTF.